These 14 T cell receptor beta chains came from one sample sequenced in a study of blood T cells in healthy people across ages. For the second PCR, which ran for about 6 to 12 cycles, a sample-barcoded 5' primer and a J-beta primer mix were used. TCRdb analysed the 5' RACE reads with MiXCR anew, one entry per CDR3 protein. The sample has approximately 1.5 million distinct CDR3 sequences, 30% to 35% seen once. The sequenced material came from blood. These receptors were taken from a woman aged 25-40 years in good health.

This clonotype came up a few times. The chain couples TRBV6-6 to TRBJ1-5; TRBD1 might be the D (5 bases). Trimming pared 1 base from V and 4 bases from J, leaving 11 bases between. Germline V CDR1 and CDR2: MNHNY, SVGAGI (reference sequence). This CDR3 spans 15 amino acids. The CDR3 loop reads CASSYLVGGNQPQHF. The DNA of the CDR3 is TGTGCCAGCAGTTACTTAGTCGGGGGGAATCAGCCCCAGCATTTT.

CDR3 sequence: CSARERRGRIDTQYF. Here the CDR3 DNA reads TGCAGTGCTAGAGAGCGGAGGGGCCGCATAGATACGCAGTATTTT. The chain links TRBV20-1 to TRBJ2-3; tentatively, D is TRBD2 (6 bases). Trimming shortened V by 0 bases and J by 5 bases, and 15 bases separated the two germline ends. The CDR3 length is 15 residues. The V gene's germline CDR1 is DFQATT and CDR2 SNEGSKA (reference sequence).

The chain is built from TRBV2 and TRBJ2-1, with TRBD2 matching over 13 bases. Per germline, CDR1 SNHLY and CDR2 FYNNEI. CDR3 length equals 18 residues. V shed 7 bases, J shed 0 bases, and the junction held 9 bases outside the gene matches. The CDR3: CASTEGLAGRSSYNEQFF. CDR3 DNA sequence: TGTGCCAGCACCGAGGGACTAGCGGGGCGCAGCTCCTACAATGAGCAGTTCTTC.

This chain connects TRBV27 to TRBJ2-6; D is ambiguous. V was trimmed by 8 bases and J by 0 bases, leaving 20 bases between them. CDR3 length: 18 amino acids. Per germline, CDR1 MNHEY and CDR2 SMNVEV (reference sequence). Here the CDR3 DNA reads TGTGCCAGCGGGCCCACGAGACAATCTATCTCTGGGGCCAACGTCCTGACTTTC. Its translation: CASGPTRQSISGANVLTF.

This chain uses TRBV20-1 with TRBJ2-7; possibly TRBD1 or TRBD2 for D (6 bases each). V was trimmed by 1 base and J by 2 bases, leaving 18 bases between them. The CDR3 spans 16 residues. Germline lookup yields CDR1 DFQATT and CDR2 SNEGSKA (reference sequence). The CDR3 DNA reads as TGCAGTGCTAGAGTCCCTCGGGGGCAGGGGACCTACGAGCAGTACTTC. Protein product: CSARVPRGQGTYEQYF.

The V and J genes are TRBV30 and TRBJ2-7; a weak D match, TRBD2 (6 bases). V was pared by 0 bases and J by 4 bases, with 13 bases between. The germline V gene has CDR1 GTSNPN and CDR2 SVGIG (reference sequence). The CDR3 length is 14 residues. Written as DNA, the CDR3 is TGTGCCTGGAGTGTCATTCTGGGGGGATACGAGCAGTACGTC. This translates into CAWSVILGGYEQYV.

This clonotype showed up just a few times. The chain carries TRBV15 and TRBJ1-1; no firm D call. This CDR3 comprises 13 residues. Germline V lookup: CDR1 LNHNV, CDR2 YYDKDF (reference sequence). The V end lost 8 bases, the J end lost 1 base, and 11 bases lay between the germline ends. CDR3 residues: CATAPWGNTEAFF. DNA for the CDR3: TGTGCCACCGCGCCGTGGGGGAACACTGAAGCTTTCTTT.

The chain recombines TRBV7-8 with TRBJ2-5, with D uncertain. The CDR3 covers 16 residues. With 3 bases removed from V and 3 bases from J, the gap between germline ends came to 17 bases. Looked up from germline, CDR1 is SGHVS and CDR2 is FQNEAQ. The CDR3: CASSLVGAPAEETQYF. The CDR3 bases are TGTGCCAGCAGCTTGGTAGGAGCCCCCGCGGAAGAGACCCAGTACTTC.

The rearrangement joins TRBV7-3 to TRBJ2-3; 7 nucleotides match TRBD1. The CDR3 runs to 16 residues. V dropped 1 base and J dropped 1; count of bases not matched to a gene: 5. Germline assignment: CDR1 SGHTA and CDR2 FQGTGA. This chain's CDR3 is CASSLKGAPGTDTQYF. In nucleotides, the CDR3 is TGTGCCAGCAGCTTAAAGGGGGCACCTGGCACAGATACGCAGTATTTT.

The sample holds many counts of this clonotype. The chain has TRBV4-1 and TRBJ2-3; a possible D gene is TRBD1 (6 bases). V lost 3 bases and J lost 4, with 20 bases in between. CDR3 length: 17 residues. Germline loops: CDR1 MGHRA, CDR2 YSYEKL. CDR3 DNA: TGCGCCAGCAGCCATCAACCGGGACAAAGGAGAGCAGATACGCAGTATTTT. Protein sequence: CASSHQPGQRRADTQYF.

This clonotype has more than one count but fewer than ten. CDR3 in amino acids: CASTSAGTTDTQYF. The CDR3 nucleotides read TGTGCCAGCACCTCAGCGGGAACAACAGATACGCAGTATTTT. The chain employs TRBV28 and TRBJ2-3; 7 bases map to TRBD2. The trim removed 7 bases at V and 3 bases at J, leaving 7 bases unmatched. The CDR3 sequence is 14 residues long. From germline, CDR1 is MDHEN and CDR2 SYDVKM.

This clonotype was recorded only once. A much more abundant neighbour one base away suggests this may be a read error. This rearrangement joins TRBV20-1 to TRBJ2-1; 9 positions match TRBD2. Germline V lookup: CDR1 DFQATT, CDR2 SNEGSKA (reference sequence). The CDR3 runs 14 residues. The CDR3 DNA follows: TGCAGTGCCACCGGCGGGACTAGCTACGATGAGCTGTTCTTC. Translating gives CSATGGTSYDELFF.

J is TRBJ1-1 and V is TRBV4-1, with no clear D. The germline V and J ends were trimmed by 1 base and 0 bases, with 9 bases remaining between them. CDR3 length: 15 amino acids. Germline CDR1 is MGHRA and CDR2 is YSYEKL. This CDR3 reads CASSQASVLNTEAFF. CDR3 coding DNA: TGCGCCAGCAGCCAAGCCTCCGTCCTGAACACTGAAGCTTTCTTT.

This clonotype occurred a few times. The rearrangement joins TRBV5-1 to TRBJ1-5, with 7 positions matching TRBD1. The CDR3 is made up of 16 amino acids. V lost 2 bases, J lost 3 bases, and 8 bases stayed unmatched. Germline lookup yields CDR1 SGHRS and CDR2 YFSETQ. The CDR3 nucleotides are TGCGCCAGCAGCTTCTACGGGACAGCCAACAATCAGCCCCAGCATTTT. Residues: CASSFYGTANNQPQHF.